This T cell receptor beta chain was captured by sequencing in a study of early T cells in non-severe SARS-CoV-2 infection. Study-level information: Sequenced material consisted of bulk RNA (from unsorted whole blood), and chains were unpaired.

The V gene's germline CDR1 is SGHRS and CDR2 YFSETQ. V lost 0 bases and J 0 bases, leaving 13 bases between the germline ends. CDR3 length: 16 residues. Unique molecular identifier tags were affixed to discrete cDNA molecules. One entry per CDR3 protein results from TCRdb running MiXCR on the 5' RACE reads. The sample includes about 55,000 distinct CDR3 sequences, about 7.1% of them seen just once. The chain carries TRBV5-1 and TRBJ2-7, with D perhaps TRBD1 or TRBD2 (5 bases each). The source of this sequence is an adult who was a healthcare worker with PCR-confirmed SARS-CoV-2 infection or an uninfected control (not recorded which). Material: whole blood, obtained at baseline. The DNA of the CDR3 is TGCGCCAGCAGCTTGGACCCTCGGGACGGCTCCTACGAGCAGTACTTC. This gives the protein CASSLDPRDGSYEQYF.